The 32 T cell receptor beta chains presented below share a single source sample, sequenced in a study of Ad26.COV2.S vaccination and SARS-CoV-2 variants. The treatment: over 15 received Ad26.COV2.S at low or high dose, single or two shots; roughly five received placebo; per-sample allocation not given. Repertoires come from day 63 after the first vaccine or placebo injection. TCRdb keeps only in-frame clones here, not all; method: immunoSEQ multiplex PCR. The repertoire holds some 340,000 clones, with just under 85% as singletons. The sample was peripheral blood, taken in a trial of Ad26.COV2.S vaccine versus placebo. The receptors derive from a person aged 18-60 years who received the Ad26.COV2.S COVID-19 vaccine or a placebo.

The genes are TRBV7-9 and TRBJ1-1; D not certain. This CDR3 spans 13 amino acids. V was shortened by 5 bases and J by 7 bases, with 14 bases between the two germline ends. The V gene's germline CDR1 is SEHNR and CDR2 FQNEAQ (reference sequence). CDR3: CASSEPWTGEAFF. The CDR3 nucleotides read TGTGCCAGCAGCGAACCTTGGACCGGTGAAGCTTTCTTT.

Only a few counts were recorded for this clone. The CDR3 DNA reads as TGTGCCAGCAGGCGACAGGGGGGGCCCGGGGAGCTGTTTTTT. Protein: CASRRQGGPGELFF. This chain connects TRBV28 to TRBJ2-2; the match to TRBD1 covers 9 bases. The ends lost 6 bases at V and 6 bases at J; junction bases unmatched: 5. The CDR3 contains 14 residues. Germline CDR1 MDHEN, CDR2 SYDVKM. Supplemented by reference TRBV28 and TRBJ2-2, the full variable domain reads DVKVTQSSRYLVKRTGEKVFLECVQDMDHENMFWYRQDPGLGLRLIYFSYDVKMKEKGDIPEGYSVSREKKERFSLILESASTNQTSMYLCASRRQGGPGELFFGEGSRLTVL.

The chain joins TRBV30 to TRBJ1-3, with TRBD1 identical over 7 bases. With 2 bases clipped from V and 0 bases from J, the junction kept 7 bases outside the gene matches. Germline lookup yields CDR1 GTSNPN and CDR2 SVGIG (reference sequence). This CDR3 comprises 16 residues. The CDR3 reads CAWSRTGGTSGNTIYF. Here the CDR3 DNA reads TGTGCCTGGAGTAGGACAGGTGGAACCTCTGGAAACACCATATATTTT.

The rearrangement joins TRBV5-1 to TRBJ1-1, with TRBD1 as a possible D gene (5 bases). This CDR3 has 13 amino acids. The V gene lost 6 bases and the J gene lost 3 bases, with 12 bases spanning the gap. CDR1 is SGHRS and CDR2 is YFSETQ in the germline V gene. In DNA form, the CDR3 reads TGCGCCAGCACCCTGACAGTGGACACTGAAGCTTTCTTT. This gives the protein CASTLTVDTEAFF.

V is TRBV7-2 and J is TRBJ1-2; D may be TRBD1 (6 bases). V lost 0 bases to trimming and J lost 6 bases, with 14 bases between them. CDR3 size: 15 residues. CDR1 is SGHTA, CDR2 FQGNSA, per germline. The CDR3, as DNA: TGTGCCAGCAGCTTAGCGCTATCAGGGGATAATGGCTACACCTTC. Its translation is CASSLALSGDNGYTF. Full variable domain (outside the CDR3, taken from reference TRBV7-2 and TRBJ1-2): GAGVSQSPSNKVTEKGKDVELRCDPISGHTALYWYRQSLGQGLEFLIYFQGNSAPDKSGLPSDRFSAERTGGSVSTLTIQRTQQEDSAVYLCASSLALSGDNGYTFGSGTRLTVV.

J is TRBJ2-1 and V is TRBV9, with D maybe TRBD2 (6 bases). This CDR3 has 15 residues. V lost 4 bases and J lost 7, with 18 bases in between. Germline V gene data show CDR1 as SGDLS and CDR2 as YYNGEE. The CDR3: CASSPYSGTGNEQFF. The CDR3 region has the DNA TGTGCCAGCAGCCCCTATTCCGGGACTGGGAATGAGCAGTTCTTC.

In DNA, the CDR3 is TGCGCCAGCAGCTTGGAGGCAGAGTATGAAAAACTGTTTTTT. Its protein product is CASSLEAEYEKLFF. The chain employs TRBV5-1 and TRBJ1-4; D call uncertain. Germline assignment: CDR1 SGHRS and CDR2 YFSETQ. V shed 0 bases and J shed 6 bases, with 9 bases lying between them. The CDR3 runs 14 residues. Full variable domain (missing parts from reference TRBV5-1 and TRBJ1-4): KAGVTQTPRYLIKTRGQQVTLSCSPISGHRSVSWYQQTPGQGLQFLFEYFSETQRNKGNFPGRFSGRQFSNSRSEMNVSTLELGDSALYLCASSLEAEYEKLFFGSGTQLSVL.

This clone was counted only a few times. This chain links TRBV2 with TRBJ1-1, with D unclear. V lost 0 bases to trimming and J lost 6 bases, with 11 bases between them. The CDR3 spans 14 residues. CDR1 and CDR2 (germline): SNHLY, FYNNEI. CDR3 sequence: CASSEALRGSEAFF. For the CDR3, the DNA is TGTGCCAGCAGTGAAGCGCTTCGTGGCTCTGAAGCTTTCTTT.

The rearrangement links TRBV12-5 to TRBJ1-4, with D possibly TRBD1 on 5 matching bases. Germline V gives CDR1 LGHNT, CDR2 FRNRAP. The V and J ends lost 5 bases and 11 bases respectively, with 12 bases between them. This CDR3 has 12 amino acids. The CDR3 DNA follows: TGTGCTAGTGGTATAACCCGGGGGAAACTGTTTTTT. Translation: CASGITRGKLFF.

The chain couples TRBV10-3 to TRBJ1-2, with D maybe TRBD1 (5 bases). Trimming took 10 bases from V and 2 from J, leaving 20 bases between them. CDR3 length: 15 amino acids. Germline CDR1 reads ENHRY; CDR2 reads SYGVKD. The CDR3: CATSYRGGGNYGYTF. Here the CDR3 DNA reads TGTGCCACGAGCTATAGGGGCGGTGGAAACTATGGCTACACCTTC.

V gene TRBV5-1 combines with J gene TRBJ1-5; D perhaps matches TRBD1 (5 bases). Between the trimmed V and J ends, which lost 0 bases and 1 base, there was a span of 11 bases. This CDR3 is 16 amino acids long. Germline CDR1 is SGHRS and CDR2 is YFSETQ. The CDR3 nucleotides are TGCGCCAGCAGCTTGGGTACGGGGGACAGCAATCAGCCCCAGCATTTT. The encoded protein is CASSLGTGDSNQPQHF.

This clone has only a few counts. CDR3 DNA: TGTGCCAGCAGCCAAGCCACCCGCACAGATACGCAGTATTTT. This sequence encodes CASSQATRTDTQYF. The genes are TRBV4-2 and TRBJ2-3; no reliable D call. Germline V gene lookup returns CDR1 LGHNA and CDR2 YNFKEQ. The CDR3 runs 14 residues. V was shortened by 1 base and J by 1 base, with 6 bases between the two germline ends.

CDR3 residues: CASSGGMGGANYGYTF. CDR3 DNA: TGTGCCAGCAGTGGGGGGATGGGGGGTGCGAACTATGGCTACACCTTC. The gene calls are TRBV28 and TRBJ1-2; D is perhaps TRBD1 (5 bases). Germline V gene lookup returns CDR1 MDHEN and CDR2 SYDVKM. CDR3 length: 16 amino acids. The V and J ends lost 5 bases and 2 bases respectively, with 18 bases between them.

V is TRBV5-1 and J is TRBJ2-5; 10 positions match TRBD2. The germline CDR1 and CDR2 sequences are SGHRS and YFSETQ. The V segment lost 0 bases and the J segment 2 bases; nucleotides outside the gene matches: 10. CDR3 length: 18 amino acids. The CDR3 nucleotides read TGCGCCAGCAGCTTGGTGGGTATGACTAGCGGGTGGCAAGAGACCCAGTACTTC. It encodes CASSLVGMTSGWQETQYF. Full variable domain (missing parts from reference TRBV5-1 and TRBJ2-5): KAGVTQTPRYLIKTRGQQVTLSCSPISGHRSVSWYQQTPGQGLQFLFEYFSETQRNKGNFPGRFSGRQFSNSRSEMNVSTLELGDSALYLCASSLVGMTSGWQETQYFGPGTRLLVL.

The rearrangement joins TRBV11-3 to TRBJ2-7; D remains unclear. The CDR3 totals 13 residues. V was pared by 0 bases and J by 5 bases, with 8 bases between. Per germline, CDR1 SGHNT and CDR2 YENEEA. The CDR3 DNA follows: TGTGCCAGCAGCTTAGATGAGAACAACGAGCAGTACTTC. Translating it yields CASSLDENNEQYF.

The table lists this clone with a few counts. The genes are TRBV10-3 and TRBJ1-6; 9 bases match TRBD1. The CDR3 consists of 14 residues. Unmatched junction bases numbered 4, after V lost 6 bases and J lost 7 bases. Germline V lookup: CDR1 ENHRY, CDR2 SYGVKD. The CDR3 region has the DNA TGTGCCATCAGCGATGGGACAGGGAATTCACCCCTCCACTTT. It codes for CAISDGTGNSPLHF.

This clone is a singleton in its sample. The gene calls are TRBV18 and TRBJ1-2; D possibly corresponds to TRBD1 (6 bases). Germline CDR1 reads KGHSH; CDR2 reads LQKENI. Trimming left V 3 bases short and J 2 bases short, with 16 bases between. The CDR3 runs 16 residues. The CDR3 nucleotides read TGTGCCAGCTCACCTTCCCTCCAGGGGATAAACTATGGCTACACCTTC. It codes for CASSPSLQGINYGYTF.

The chain has TRBV7-9 and TRBJ1-3; D may be TRBD1 (6 bases). V lost 3 bases and J 4 bases, leaving 13 bases between the germline ends. The CDR3 extends over 15 amino acids. The V gene's germline CDR1 is SEHNR and CDR2 FQNEAQ (reference sequence). Written as DNA, the CDR3 is TGTGCCAGCAGCTTTCATACAGGGTCGGGAAACACCATATATTTT. This sequence encodes CASSFHTGSGNTIYF.

The chain recombines TRBV6-2 or TRBV6-3 with TRBJ2-7; D is unclear. V was trimmed by 8 bases and J by 4 bases, leaving 12 bases between them. CDR3 length equals 12 residues. Germline CDR1 and CDR2: MNHEY and SVGEGT. In DNA form, the CDR3 reads TGTGCCAGCCGCCGCGACGGATACGAGCAGTACTTC. Its protein is CASRRDGYEQYF.

The chain carries TRBV4-1 and TRBJ1-5; no clear D gene. The V gene lost 3 bases and the J gene lost 7 bases, with 7 bases spanning the gap. The CDR3 is made up of 12 amino acids. Germline V lookup: CDR1 MGHRA, CDR2 YSYEKL. The CDR3 here is CASSHYRQPQHF. CDR3 DNA: TGCGCCAGCAGCCACTATAGGCAGCCCCAGCATTTT.

V is TRBV6-6 and J is TRBJ2-2, with 8 bases lining up with TRBD1. The CDR3 has 17 residues. Germline CDR1 and CDR2: MNHNY and SVGAGI (reference sequence). The V and J ends lost 5 bases and 7 bases, in that order; junction bases with no gene match: 15. The CDR3 nucleotides are TGTGCCAGCAGTCAGGGCCGAGGCAGGGGGCGAAGCGGGGAGCTGTTTTTT. Translating gives CASSQGRGRGRSGELFF.

The chain combines TRBV5-1 with TRBJ2-7; 7 bases are a match to TRBD1. This CDR3 comprises 16 residues. V shed 2 bases and J 0 bases; nucleotides not matched to a gene: 8. CDR1 and CDR2 (germline): SGHRS, YFSETQ. The CDR3 loop is CASSFEWTGSSYEQYF. DNA of the CDR3: TGCGCCAGCAGCTTCGAGTGGACAGGTAGCTCCTACGAGCAGTACTTC.

This chain connects TRBV9 to TRBJ2-3, with D possibly being TRBD1 or TRBD2 (6 bases each). This CDR3 has 17 amino acids. V shed 0 bases and J shed 4 bases, with 18 bases lying between them. Germline CDR1 is SGDLS and CDR2 is YYNGEE. The CDR3 reads CASSVDGGPLSADTQYF. The CDR3 DNA follows: TGTGCCAGCAGCGTAGATGGGGGGCCCCTAAGTGCAGATACGCAGTATTTT.

The chain carries TRBV7-9 and TRBJ2-3; 8 bases line up with TRBD2. Looked up from germline, CDR1 is SEHNR and CDR2 is FQNEAQ (reference sequence). J gave up 8 bases and V 3 bases, and 13 bases lay outside the gene matches. CDR3 length: 16 residues. The CDR3 loop is CASSFRAGEPRGTQYF. The CDR3 nucleotides read TGTGCCAGCAGCTTCAGAGCGGGGGAACCGCGGGGTACGCAGTATTTT.

About this clone: Other DNA sequences in the same sample also yield this CDR3. The gene calls are TRBV5-1 and TRBJ1-1; 8 bases match TRBD1. The germline V gene has CDR1 SGHRS and CDR2 YFSETQ. This CDR3 is built from 14 residues. The V gene end was trimmed by 0 bases and the J gene end by 3 bases; junction bases not matched to a gene: 1. The CDR3 reads CASSLAGGYTEAFF. CDR3 nucleotides: TGCGCCAGCAGCTTGGCAGGGGGCTACACTGAAGCTTTCTTT. The variable domain in full, completed from reference TRBV5-1 and TRBJ1-1, reads KAGVTQTPRYLIKTRGQQVTLSCSPISGHRSVSWYQQTPGQGLQFLFEYFSETQRNKGNFPGRFSGRQFSNSRSEMNVSTLELGDSALYLCASSLAGGYTEAFFGQGTRLTVV.

The genes are TRBV5-1 and TRBJ2-5, with TRBD2 as a possible D gene (6 bases). The germline gives CDR1 SGHRS, CDR2 YFSETQ. The CDR3 consists of 15 residues. Trimming shortened V by 4 bases and J by 3 bases, and 16 bases separated the two germline ends. DNA for the CDR3: TGCGCCAGCAGCCCGTCGCGTGGGGAGGAAGAGACCCAGTACTTC. It codes for CASSPSRGEEETQYF.

This clone appeared once. The chain uses TRBV10-3 and TRBJ1-2; D possibly corresponds to TRBD1 (5 bases). This CDR3 comprises 14 residues. Germline CDR1 reads ENHRY; CDR2 reads SYGVKD. With 3 bases removed from V and 4 bases from J, the gap between germline ends came to 12 bases. The chain's CDR3 is CAISDPTGSYGYTF. The CDR3 coding sequence is TGTGCCATCAGTGACCCTACAGGTTCCTATGGCTACACCTTC.

This clone appeared a single time. The V call is TRBV28, the J call TRBJ2-6, with D perhaps TRBD1 or TRBD2 (6 bases each). V was shortened by 4 bases and J by 3 bases, with 22 bases between the two germline ends. CDR3 length: 19 amino acids. CDR1 is MDHEN, CDR2 SYDVKM, per germline. The CDR3 is CASSSPGAPSFFGANVLTF. The CDR3 DNA follows: TGTGCCAGCAGTTCCCCGGGGGCCCCGTCGTTTTTTGGGGCCAACGTCCTGACTTTC.

This CDR3 reads CASSLFPLGLASTGELFF. DNA for the CDR3: TGTGCCAGCAGCTTATTTCCGCTTGGACTAGCGTCAACCGGGGAGCTGTTTTTT. The chain recombines TRBV7-3 with TRBJ2-2; 9 nucleotides line up with TRBD2. J lost 5 bases, V lost 2 bases, and 12 bases had no gene match. In germline, CDR1 is SGHTA, CDR2 FQGTGA. The CDR3 covers 18 residues.

Of note for this clone: One junction end disagrees with the germline gene, perhaps due to a read error. This chain uses TRBV7-7 with TRBJ2-3; 8 bases are a match to TRBD2. This CDR3 spans 13 amino acids. Germline V gives CDR1 SSHAT, CDR2 FNYEAQ (reference sequence). CDR3 loop: CASSRGGSDTQYF. The CDR3 region has the DNA TGTGCTAGCAGCCGGGGGGGTTCGGATACGCAGTATTTT.

The chain employs TRBV3-1 (or the pseudogene TRBV3-2) and TRBJ2-1; 8 bases map to TRBD2. The CDR3 extends over 15 amino acids. Germline V gene lookup returns CDR1 LGHDT and CDR2 YNNKEL (reference sequence). With 6 bases clipped from V and 4 bases from J, the junction kept 8 bases outside the gene matches. CDR3 region: CASRPGLAGYNEQFF. The CDR3 DNA reads as TGTGCCAGCAGGCCCGGACTAGCAGGGTACAATGAGCAGTTCTTC.

The CDR3 here is CASSLVFETQYF. CDR3 nucleotide sequence: TGTGCCAGCAGCTTAGTGTTCGAGACCCAGTACTTC. This chain links TRBV7-6 with TRBJ2-5, with no clear D. V lost 1 base to trimming and J lost 5 bases, with 5 bases between them. From germline, CDR1 is SGHVS and CDR2 FNYEAQ. This CDR3 has 12 residues.